The rows below give T cell receptor beta chains drawn from one sample of a study of T cells in Graves' hyperthyroidism and ophthalmopathy. Each CDR3 protein is one row after TCRdb ran MiXCR on the multiplex PCR reads. The sample lists hundreds of thousands of distinct CDR3 sequences; roughly 13% were seen once. The specimen sequenced was blood. The source of these receptors is a woman aged 25 to 39 with Graves' hyperthyroidism. The CDR3 runs from the conserved cysteine through the conserved F or W. The listing skips clone size in some rows; elsewhere it reads once, few, many or a size class.

V,size,CDR3
TRBV19,few,CASSAGLAAYQYF
TRBV20-1,many,CSDKRGNNEQFF
TRBV30,many,CACPRQGSSYEQYF
TRBV7-9,few,CASSSFLGSGNTIYF
TRBV30,.,CAWSPTGNYGNTIYF
TRBV10-2,.,CASISVIEAFF
TRBV6-1,few,CASSEDINSYNEQFF
TRBV7-9,.,CASTDLETYSYNEQFF
TRBV2,many,CASKLTTAETQYF
TRBV12-3/TRBV12-4,few,CASSPQTGPLMKQYF
TRBV7-9,many,CASSSTEGWDSPLHF
TRBV20-1,many,CSAPKTSGSSEQYF
TRBV28,many,CASSFPGGYGYTF
TRBV20-1,many,CSAGADGKVHTEAFF